A selection of T cell receptor beta chains follows, all from one sample in a study of tumor and adjacent non-tumor tissue in lung cancer. Each CDR3 protein gets one entry after TCRdb re-called the multiplex PCR reads with MiXCR. Of about 75,000 distinct CDR3 sequences in the sample, roughly 73% were seen once. The sequenced material came from lung tumor tissue. The receptors shown here come from a woman between 50 and 59 years old with non-small cell lung cancer. CDR3s include the opening cysteine and the closing phenylalanine or tryptophan.

v_gene	j_gene	CDR3aa
TRBV27	TRBJ2-2	CASSFGASVNTRELFF
TRBV20-1	TRBJ2-7	CSASLQGNEQYF
TRBV6-5	TRBJ2-1	CASSSGQSNEHFF
TRBV11-2	TRBJ2-2	CANSEATGELFF
TRBV6-6	TRBJ2-3	CASSVQGHTDTQYF
TRBV6-5	TRBJ1-1	CDSSRGQEMGAFF
TRBV6-1	TRBJ2-1	CASSATGERYSEQFF
TRBV4-1	TRBJ2-7	CASSQCTSGVYEQYF
TRBV25-1	TRBJ1-2	CASSEYGRSYYGYTF
TRBV20-1	TRBJ1-1	CRAKDRTGGAMAFF
TRBV12-3/TRBV12-4	TRBJ1-5	CASSLGASNRPQHF
TRBV6-5	TRBJ1-2	CASTLGQAADHDYTF
TRBV7-2	TRBJ2-2	CASSLGSNANTGELFF
TRBV7-8	TRBJ2-2	CASNTNDPGLAANIGELFF
TRBV5-6	TRBJ2-1	CASSFGMVPSHNEQFF
TRBV6-1	TRBJ2-5	CGGHQGQGQETQYF
TRBV7-9	TRBJ2-1	CASSLLAVVKNEQFF
TRBV29-1	TRBJ2-7	CSLIGRAIHEQYF
TRBV6-1	TRBJ2-1	CASSPGPSRGYEQFF
TRBV20-1	TRBJ2-7	CSAGTIFSYEQYF
TRBV11-2	TRBJ2-7	CVSSTWTRRTYEQYF
TRBV6-1	TRBJ2-2	CASSPGARSRELFF
TRBV4-1	TRBJ2-1	CASSQDQISFNEQFF
TRBV20-1	TRBJ2-2	CSAHTGTGNTGELFF
TRBV6-5	TRBJ2-7	CASHQLEGAYEQYF
TRBV5-4	TRBJ2-3	CVSSLGGVSRTDMQYF
TRBV20-1	TRBJ2-7	CSAPHREPYEQYF